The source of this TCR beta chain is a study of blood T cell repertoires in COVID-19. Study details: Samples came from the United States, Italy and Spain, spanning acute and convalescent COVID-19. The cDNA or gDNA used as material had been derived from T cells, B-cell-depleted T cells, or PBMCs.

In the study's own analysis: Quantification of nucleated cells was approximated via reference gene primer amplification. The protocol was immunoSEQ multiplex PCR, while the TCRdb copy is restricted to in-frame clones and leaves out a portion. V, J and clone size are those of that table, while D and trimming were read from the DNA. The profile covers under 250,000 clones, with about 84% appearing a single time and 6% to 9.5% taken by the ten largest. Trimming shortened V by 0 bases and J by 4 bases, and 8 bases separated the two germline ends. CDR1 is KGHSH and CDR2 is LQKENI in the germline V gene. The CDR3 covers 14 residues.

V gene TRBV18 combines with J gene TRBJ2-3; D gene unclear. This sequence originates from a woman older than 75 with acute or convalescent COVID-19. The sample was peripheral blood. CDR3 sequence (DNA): TGTGCCAGCTCACCACCGCCAGTTGCAGATACGCAGTATTTT. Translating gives CASSPPPVADTQYF.